A single T cell receptor beta chain is shown here with its context. Antigen unknown. Mismatch with germline at one junction end may stem from a read error. The germline CDR1 and CDR2 sequences are MNHNY and SVGAGI (reference sequence). This CDR3 contains 17 residues. These data originate in a study of tumor-infiltrating lymphocytes in primary liver carcinoma. About the study: Stage T1-T3 N0M0 tumors spanned roughly 4.2 to 11 cm. The study's findings and limits: Tumor-adjacent and tumor-blood pairs shared less of their repertoires than tumor region pairs shared. Tumor tissue displayed a significantly greater top-250-clone fraction than blood (p = 0.039).

A primer matching the constant region was used to make TCR beta cDNA from around 550 ng of total RNA. TCR beta libraries came from three nested multiplex PCR rounds using slightly modified ARM-PCR. The study ran its first two PCR rounds for about 11 cycles each, using TRBV1-TRBV30 forward primers and a C-beta reverse primer. Each CDR3 protein gets one entry after TCRdb re-called the multiplex PCR reads with MiXCR. Counted here are over 100,000 distinct CDR3 sequences, less than 75% occurring once; the ten biggest clones make up 8.1%. RNA and DNA were co-extracted from around 20-30 mg of unsorted bulk tissue.

This TCR was sampled from a woman aged 60-70 years with primary liver carcinoma and hepatitis B virus infection. V usage is TRBV6-6 and J usage is TRBJ1-5; unclear D gene. Sample: tumor-adjacent normal liver tissue. DNA for the CDR3: TGTGCCAGCAGTCCGAGAAGTTACGGAGGAAACAATCCGCCCCAGCATTTT. Encoded protein: CASSPRSYGGNNPPQHF.